Sequencing of this TCR beta chain was carried out in a study of shared clonotypes between healthy human individuals. Whole-study context: The plates for each donor numbered three CD4 naive, three CD4 memory, two CD8 naive and one CD8 memory.

Profiling relied on immunoSEQ multiplex PCR, and the TCRdb table lists in-frame clones only, not all of them. The sample lists some 1.4 million clones; roughly 95% were seen once. What was sequenced was naive CD4+ T cells sorted from blood. Subset here: CD45RA+ positively selected. This clonotype was obtained from a man aged 30-40 years in good health.

For the CDR3, the DNA is TGTGCCAGCAGCGTAGTGGGGAGCAACTACAATGAGCAGTTCTTC. This sequence encodes CASSVVGSNYNEQFF. The V and J genes are TRBV9 and TRBJ2-1, with D perhaps matching TRBD2 (5 bases). This CDR3 contains 15 residues. Trimming took off 0 bases at V and 3 bases at J, with 10 bases between the two ends. The germline V gene encodes CDR1 SGDLS and CDR2 YYNGEE.